This passage covers 10 T cell receptor beta chains from one sample sequenced in a study of T cell responses to AZD1222 COVID-19 vaccine. Generated by immunoSEQ multiplex PCR, the TCRdb table keeps only in-frame clones and is missing some. The sample shows some 74,000 clones, around 90% of them seen only once. The sample in question was peripheral blood, obtained 28 days after the second AZD1222 dose. These receptors were collected from an adult who received the AZD1222 COVID-19 vaccine.

J is TRBJ1-2 and V is TRBV10-2; 7 nucleotides line up with TRBD1. There are 15 residues in the CDR3. Losses at the gene ends were 6 bases for V and 3 bases for J; bases not matched to a gene: 10. Germline CDR1 and CDR2: WSHSY and SAAADI. CDR3: CASRRGEGADYGYTF. In DNA, the CDR3 is TGCGCCAGCAGGAGAGGGGAGGGGGCGGACTATGGCTACACCTTC.

This sequence joins TRBV4-2 and TRBJ1-3; no reliable D call. The ends were cut back, 1 base at V and 0 bases at J, with 10 bases in the middle. Germline V gives CDR1 LGHNA, CDR2 YNFKEQ. The CDR3 extends over 16 amino acids. The CDR3 protein is CASSQVKGISGNTIYF. CDR3 coding DNA: TGTGCCAGCAGCCAAGTTAAGGGCATCTCTGGAAACACCATATATTTT.

The chain couples TRBV4-1 to TRBJ2-3; no definite D call. This CDR3 has 15 amino acids. Trimming pared 3 bases from V and 2 bases from J, leaving 12 bases between. Germline-derived CDR1 and CDR2 are MGHRA and YSYEKL. DNA for the CDR3: TGCGCCAGCAGCCAGTTAGGGCTTTCCACAGATACGCAGTATTTT. Translated: CASSQLGLSTDTQYF.

The V gene is TRBV2, the J gene TRBJ2-3; D is perhaps TRBD2 (5 bases). Germline loops: CDR1 SNHLY, CDR2 FYNNEI. CDR3 size: 17 residues. V was trimmed by 0 bases and J by 0 bases, leaving 13 bases between them. The CDR3 protein is CASSEAAAEVSTDTQYF. Written as DNA, the CDR3 is TGTGCCAGCAGTGAAGCGGCGGCGGAGGTTAGCACAGATACGCAGTATTTT.

The V call is TRBV14, the J call TRBJ2-3; D uncertain. CDR3 size: 12 residues. Trimming left V 1 base short and J 9 bases short, with 8 bases between. From germline, CDR1 is SGHDN and CDR2 FVKESK. This CDR3 is CASSQGRQTQYF. CDR3 in DNA: TGTGCCAGCAGCCAAGGACGGCAGACGCAGTATTTT.

This chain joins TRBV28 and TRBJ1-5, with D perhaps matching TRBD1 (5 bases). There are 13 residues in the CDR3. With 4 bases removed from V and 7 bases from J, the gap between germline ends came to 11 bases. Germline V lookup: CDR1 MDHEN, CDR2 SYDVKM. The CDR3 nucleotides are TGTGCCAGCAGTTCCGGGACCCACCAGCCCCAGCATTTT. Translation gives CASSSGTHQPQHF.

The DNA of the CDR3 is TGTGCCAGCAGCGACTCTAGCGGGGGAAACGACGGGGAGCTGTTTTTT. This encodes CASSDSSGGNDGELFF. V usage is TRBV9 and J usage is TRBJ2-2, with 10 bases aligning to TRBD2. Germline assignment: CDR1 SGDLS and CDR2 YYNGEE. There are 16 residues in the CDR3. Unmatched junction bases numbered 9, after V lost 3 bases and J lost 7 bases.

The rearrangement joins TRBV10-3 to TRBJ1-5; 9 bases align to TRBD1. CDR1 and CDR2 from the germline V gene are ENHRY and SYGVKD. Germline trimming cut 3 bases from V and 2 bases from J; bases unmatched to any gene: 11. The CDR3 has 18 amino acids. DNA of the CDR3: TGTGCCATCAGTGAATTACAGGGGGCGAGGGGTGGCAATCAGCCCCAGCATTTT. Protein: CAISELQGARGGNQPQHF.

The V call is TRBV16, the J call TRBJ1-1; D gene unclear. Between the trimmed V and J ends, which lost 1 base and 3 bases, there was a span of 9 bases. The CDR3 contains 14 residues. Germline lookup yields CDR1 KGHSY and CDR2 FQNENV. CDR3 residues: CASSQYEDDTEAFF. The DNA for the CDR3 is TGTGCCAGCAGCCAATACGAGGACGACACTGAAGCTTTCTTT.

This rearrangement joins TRBV5-4 to TRBJ2-5; 7 bases line up with TRBD2. CDR1 and CDR2 from the germline V gene are SGHNT and YYREEE (reference sequence). This CDR3 region has 14 residues. Trimming cost V 0 bases and J 4 bases; bases outside gene matches: 3. As DNA, the CDR3 is TGTGCCAGCAGCTTGGGCGGGGGAGGAGAGACCCAGTACTTC. Its translation is CASSLGGGGETQYF.